This T cell receptor beta chain was found in a study of identical twins. Whole-study findings and limits: Out-of-frame alpha sequences common to twins exhibited a surplus of low generation probability. Insertions were fewer in abundant cord blood beta clonotypes, whereas memory repertoires showed none of this pattern. Beta out-of-frame twin sharing showed a weaker excess.

TCRdb itself ran the 5' RACE reads through MiXCR, one entry per CDR3 protein. Among some 240,000 distinct CDR3 sequences listed, more than 9% were seen once. As to this clonotype: As yet, its antigen is unknown.

CDR1 and CDR2 from the germline V gene are LGHDT and YNNKEL (reference sequence). CDR3 length: 14 amino acids. V was pared by 1 base and J by 7 bases, with 13 bases between. This TCR was sampled from a man aged 50 to 60 in good health. The chain has TRBV3-1 and TRBJ1-2; no firm D call. The material sequenced was memory T cells sorted from blood. The CDR3 bases are TGTGCCAGCAGCCAAGGGTGGACTGGGAGTGGCTACACCTTC. Encoded protein: CASSQGWTGSGYTF.